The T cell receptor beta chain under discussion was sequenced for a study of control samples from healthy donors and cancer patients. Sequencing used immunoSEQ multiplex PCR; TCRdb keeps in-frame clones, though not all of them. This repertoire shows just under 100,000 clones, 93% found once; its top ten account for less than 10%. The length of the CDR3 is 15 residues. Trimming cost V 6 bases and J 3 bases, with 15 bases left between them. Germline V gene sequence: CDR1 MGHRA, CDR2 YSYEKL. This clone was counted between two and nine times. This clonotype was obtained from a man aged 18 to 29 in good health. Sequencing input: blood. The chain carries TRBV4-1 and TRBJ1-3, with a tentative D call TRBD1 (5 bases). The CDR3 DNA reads TGCGCCAGCAGGAGCGGGACGCAAGGTGGAAACACCATATATTTT. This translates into CASRSGTQGGNTIYF.